One TCR beta chain is described in this entry. This record belongs to a study of shared clonotypes between healthy human individuals. Assay: immunoSEQ multiplex PCR; the TCRdb copy retains only in-frame clones and omits some. This table has 2 million to 3 million clones, approximately 93% appearing once. Trimming shortened V by 2 bases and J by 7 bases, and 14 bases separated the two germline ends. The CDR3 spans 15 residues. CDR1 is MNHNY, CDR2 SVGAGI, per germline (reference sequence). This chain connects TRBV6-6 to TRBJ1-4, with a tentative D call TRBD1 (5 bases). The receptor was derived from a man aged 18 to 29 in good health. Some clones in this sample may be carry-over from other donors' samples. The sequenced sample consisted of naive CD4+ T cells from PBMCs. Subset of the sample: CD45RA+ positively selected. The CDR3 loop is CASSYPRDGSEKLFF. The CDR3 region has the DNA TGTGCCAGCAGTTACCCCCGGGACGGATCTGAAAAACTGTTTTTT.